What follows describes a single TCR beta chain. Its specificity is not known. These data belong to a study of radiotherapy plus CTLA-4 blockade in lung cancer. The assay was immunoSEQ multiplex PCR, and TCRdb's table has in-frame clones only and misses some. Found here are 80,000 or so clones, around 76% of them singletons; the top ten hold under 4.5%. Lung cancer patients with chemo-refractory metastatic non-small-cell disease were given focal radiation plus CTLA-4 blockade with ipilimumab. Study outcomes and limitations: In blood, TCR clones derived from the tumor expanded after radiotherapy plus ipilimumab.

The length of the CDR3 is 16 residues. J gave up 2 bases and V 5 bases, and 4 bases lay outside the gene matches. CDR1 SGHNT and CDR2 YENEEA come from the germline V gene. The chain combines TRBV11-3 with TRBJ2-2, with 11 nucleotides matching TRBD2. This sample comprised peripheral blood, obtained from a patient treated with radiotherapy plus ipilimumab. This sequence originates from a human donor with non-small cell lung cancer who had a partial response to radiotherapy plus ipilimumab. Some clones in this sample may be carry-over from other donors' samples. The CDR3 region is CASSRTSGGNTGELFF. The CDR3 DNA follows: TGTGCCAGCAGCCGAACTAGCGGGGGCAACACCGGGGAGCTGTTTTTT.